This T cell receptor (beta chain) was obtained from a study of neurological immune-mediated disorders (dated 2019 in TCRdb). The study in broad terms: Among the 35 or so multiple sclerosis patients, 31 had relapsing-remitting MS and 3 had secondary progressive MS. Using UMI-based sequencing, the study compared peripheral blood TCR-beta repertoires from patients with HTLV-I-associated myelopathy (HAM/TSP), patients with multiple sclerosis, and healthy controls. Longitudinal samples, technical triplicates and paired sorted CD4+ and CD8+ T-cell subsets, alongside PBMC samples, were included among the approximately 98 TCR-beta libraries. The cohort was made up of 68 subjects, consisting of about 15 HAM/TSP patients, 35 or so multiple sclerosis patients and around 20 healthy controls. The investigation overall reported the following: No association of the MS cluster with clinical or MRI features was observed, and the need for larger cohorts was stated by the authors. In phylogenetic analysis, the repertoires of 18 of 34 MS patients grouped into a cluster of related CDR3 sequences, which suggests a possible signature at the repertoire level. The highest TCR clonal expansion was observed in HAM/TSP patients, whereas the lowest was observed in MS patients, even when compared with healthy controls. Across subjects, expanded clones never shared an identical CDR3 amino acid sequence, which suggests that the TCR-beta repertoires in every group were private.

cDNA was synthesized by template-switch 5'RACE using a primer carrying a 10-nucleotide random unique molecular identifier by which each TCR transcript was tagged. Over 160 million TCR-beta sequences, covering 15-18 subjects, were produced in each sequencing run. The RNeasy kit was used to extract total RNA. TCR-beta VDJ regions were amplified with primers for the TCR constant region and the 5'RACE anchor, using the KAPA Real-time Library Amplification kit. Sample indexes and Illumina adaptors were added in a first PCR, after which library yield was increased in a second PCR. After Ampure bead purification, the roughly 650 bp TCR product was size-selected on a 2% E-gel SizeSelection system. Library quality was checked on a Bioanalyzer, concentration was measured with Qubit, and libraries were quantified with the Kapa Library Quantification kit before pooling. Libraries were sequenced paired-end 2 x 150 bp on an Illumina HiSeq 2500. To increase sequence diversity, roughly 25-31% phiX was spiked into each library pool. Regarding the original processing steps: Quality-filtered reads were processed with the UMI-based MiGEC pipeline, and over 85% of raw TCR sequences were removed by the MiGEC pipeline during error correction. VDJ genes were aligned to IMGT germline references, and clonotypes were defined by unique CDR3 amino acid sequence plus V-J genes. Clonal expansion, Shannon diversity, and CDR3 relatedness (CalcPairwiseDistances, ClusterSamples) were evaluated with VDJtools, and phylogenetic trees were built with CLCbio workbench. Expanded clones were defined as having at least 8 unique UMIs, based on coefficient-of-variation modelling across technical triplicates. TCRdb reworked the public reads: Q25 trimming with fastp, MiXCR clone assembly, productive beta chains retained. CDR3 protein duplicates are merged, each entry listing the most common genes and DNA. The V and J calls shown here were made by TCRdb, not taken from the authors' results. Recorded for this sample are 55,000 to 70,000 distinct CDR3 sequences; roughly 5% of them occurred a single time. Roughly 5.7% of the sample comes from the top ten.

The CDR3 starts with the cysteine, ends with the phenylalanine, and has 15 residues. CDR3 DNA is the only sequence kept; it has 45 bases, read in frame from the first base. CDR1 and CDR2, per the germline V gene, are MGHRA and YSYEKL. Ends trimmed: V by 2 bases, J by 4 bases; bases unmatched to a gene: 4. This clonotype was seen repeatedly, ten times or more. This receptor's antigen is unknown. Per-nucleotide qualities are absent, and no much larger clonotype sits a single base away. For the unsorted PBMC libraries, 2 million PBMCs were stored in RNAlater at -80 degrees C until RNA extraction and were used to generate the libraries. Multiple sclerosis patients were enrolled in a US clinical protocol under which disease progression was evaluated by magnetic resonance imaging. Peripheral blood underwent Ficoll-Hypaque density gradient centrifugation to isolate PBMCs, which were then cryopreserved in liquid nitrogen.

The sequence links TRBV4-1 to TRBJ2-3; the central 9 bases match TRBD2. The source material was PBMCs. The source is a human donor with multiple sclerosis. The donor label of this sample is uncertain. The CDR3 reads CASSQLRGGPDTQYF. The DNA reads as follows: TGCGCCAGCAGCCAACTGCGGGGGGGCCCAGATACGCAGTATTTT.